A single sample gave rise to the 20 T cell receptor beta chains below, sequenced in a study of long-term antiretroviral therapy in people with HIV (dated by TCRdb to between 2021 and 2022). The immunoSEQ hsTCRB v3.0 assay was used at survey level resolution to sequence the TRB variable region. Entries here come from immuneACCESS through TCRdb and include only in-frame sequences with V and J called. Some clones fail to appear in such tables; in the studies checked, an unresolved V gene covers under half of the shortfall, and the cause of the remainder is unknown. For this sample the table gives 35,000 to 40,000 clones, of which approximately 80% were detected only once. 13% of the sample rests with the top ten. Here the sequenced sample was unsorted PBMCs, taken 0.3 years after starting antiretroviral therapy. These receptors were obtained from a man aged 18 to 35 with HIV.

The CDR3 loop reads CASSLSSGAYNEQFF. The CDR3 nucleotides are TGTGCCAGCAGTTTATCCAGCGGGGCTTACAATGAGCAGTTCTTC. This rearrangement joins TRBV27 to TRBJ2-1; 7 nucleotides match TRBD2. The J segment lost 4 bases and the V segment lost 0 bases, leaving 3 bases of the junction unmatched. CDR3 length: 15 amino acids. Germline values: CDR1 MNHEY, CDR2 SMNVEV (reference sequence).

The chain uses TRBV9 and TRBJ2-3; D possibly corresponds to TRBD2 (6 bases). Between the trimmed V and J ends, which lost 0 bases and 10 bases, there was a span of 15 bases. Looked up from germline, CDR1 is SGDLS and CDR2 is YYNGEE. CDR3 length equals 14 residues. CDR3 nucleotides: TGTGCCAGCAGCGTAGCGGGGGTAATGGAAGCGCAGTATTTT. It yields the protein CASSVAGVMEAQYF.

The V and J genes are TRBV6-1 and TRBJ1-1; D unclear. This CDR3 is 14 amino acids long. Germline V gene data show CDR1 as MNHNS and CDR2 as SASEGT. In DNA form, the CDR3 reads TGTGCAGTGTATAAGAGAGACGGGAACACTGAAGCTTTCTTT. It yields the protein CAVYKRDGNTEAFF.

This chain connects TRBV13 to TRBJ2-7; 7 nucleotides align to TRBD1. The germline CDR1 and CDR2 sequences are PRHDT and FYEKMQ (reference sequence). The CDR3 extends over 12 amino acids. V shed 5 bases, J shed 7 bases, and the junction held 5 bases outside the gene matches. The CDR3 DNA follows: TGTGCCAGCAGCCCCGGGACAGCGGAGCAGTACTTC. It specifies CASSPGTAEQYF.

This clone occurred a few times. V gene TRBV7-9 combines with J gene TRBJ1-2; tentatively, D is TRBD1 (6 bases). The CDR3 totals 10 residues. V was clipped by 8 bases and J by 8 bases, with 9 bases between them. CDR1 is SEHNR, CDR2 FQNEAQ, per germline (reference sequence). CDR3 in amino acids: CASADRGYTF. The CDR3 DNA reads TGTGCCAGCGCCGACAGGGGCTACACCTTC.

This sequence joins TRBV4-3 and TRBJ2-1; 8 positions agree with TRBD2. The CDR3 is 16 residues long. The germline V gene has CDR1 LGHNA and CDR2 YSLEER. The J segment lost 0 bases and the V segment lost 2 bases, leaving 3 bases of the junction unmatched. For the CDR3, the DNA is TGCGCCAGCAGCCAATCCGGGACTAGCTCCTACAATGAGCAGTTCTTC. It is translated as CASSQSGTSSYNEQFF.

This chain joins TRBV2 and TRBJ2-1; D uncertain. Germline CDR1 is SNHLY and CDR2 is FYNNEI. CDR3 length equals 18 residues. The V and J ends lost 0 bases and 5 bases respectively, with 20 bases between them. CDR3 DNA sequence: TGTGCCAGCAGTGAAGCGCTTATTGTCTTAGCTCGAAACAATGAGCAGTTCTTC. It specifies CASSEALIVLARNNEQFF.

The chain employs TRBV5-1 and TRBJ1-6; maybe TRBD1 (5 bases). The CDR3 loop spans 17 amino acids. CDR1 SGHRS and CDR2 YFSETQ come from the germline V gene. Trimming stripped 3 bases from V and 5 bases from J, with 18 bases between. The CDR3 is CASSSESTAVDNSPLHF. The CDR3, as DNA: TGCGCCAGCAGCTCGGAATCGACAGCGGTGGATAATTCACCCCTCCACTTT.

V usage is TRBV4-3 and J usage is TRBJ1-6; no definite D call. V gave up 0 bases and J gave up 9 bases, with 9 bases separating them. CDR3 size: 14 residues. CDR1 and CDR2 (germline): LGHNA, YSLEER. The CDR3 sequence is CASSQESFGSPLHF. The CDR3 nucleotides are TGCGCCAGCAGCCAAGAGTCCTTTGGTTCACCCCTCCACTTT.

This clone appeared a single time. CDR3 DNA: TGTGCCCTATTCCCTGATAAGGACATAGGCAATCAGCCCCAGCATTTT. Amino acid sequence: CALFPDKDIGNQPQHF. The V and J genes are TRBV10-3 and TRBJ1-5; the D gene is possibly TRBD1 (5 bases). This CDR3 is built from 16 residues. V shed 11 bases and J shed 2 bases, with 22 bases lying between them. Germline V gives CDR1 ENHRY, CDR2 SYGVKD.

This chain joins TRBV6-1 and TRBJ1-3; tentatively, D is TRBD1 (5 bases). CDR3 size: 16 residues. V dropped 2 bases and J dropped 0 bases, with 11 bases sitting between them. The germline V gene has CDR1 MNHNS and CDR2 SASEGT. The CDR3 DNA sequence: TGTGCCAGCAGTGAACAGGGCAGGGTCTCTGGAAACACCATATATTTT. Encoded protein: CASSEQGRVSGNTIYF.

This clone appeared a few times. The rearrangement links TRBV7-2 to TRBJ2-7; D is ambiguous. The CDR3 is made up of 11 amino acids. Trimming shortened V by 1 base and J by 6 bases, and 4 bases separated the two germline ends. Looked up from germline, CDR1 is SGHTA and CDR2 is FQGNSA. The CDR3 sequence is CASSLVGEQYF. DNA of the CDR3: TGTGCCAGCAGCTTAGTGGGCGAGCAGTACTTC.

The J gene is TRBJ2-7, the V gene TRBV2; D call uncertain. The germline V gene has CDR1 SNHLY and CDR2 FYNNEI. This CDR3 is built from 12 residues. V dropped 0 bases and J dropped 6 bases, with 6 bases sitting between them. The CDR3 nucleotides are TGTGCCAGCAGTGAAGCGCTTGGCGAGCAGTACTTC. It is translated as CASSEALGEQYF.

The chain recombines TRBV6-5 with TRBJ2-7; D ambiguous. Germline V gives CDR1 MNHEY, CDR2 SVGAGI. CDR3 length equals 13 residues. V was clipped by 4 bases and J by 5 bases, with 12 bases between them. As DNA, the CDR3 is TGTGCCAGCAGTTCCCGGACGTGGGACGAGCAGTACTTC. This encodes CASSSRTWDEQYF.

The CDR3 spells CASSLWGQNQPQHF. The CDR3 nucleotides are TGTGCCAGCAGTTTATGGGGCCAGAATCAGCCCCAGCATTTT. The chain employs TRBV28 and TRBJ1-5, with D uncertain. The V end was cut by 0 bases, the J end by 4 bases, with 7 bases between. The CDR3 is 14 amino acids. Per the germline V gene, CDR1 is MDHEN and CDR2 is SYDVKM.

The chain recombines TRBV13 with TRBJ2-3; D uncertain. Per the germline V gene, CDR1 is PRHDT and CDR2 is FYEKMQ (reference sequence). Deletions cut 4 bases from V and 2 bases from J, with 4 bases between. The length of the CDR3 is 12 residues. CDR3 DNA sequence: TGTGCCAGCAGCTATTCCACAGATACGCAGTATTTT. Translation gives CASSYSTDTQYF. Using reference TRBV13 and TRBJ2-3 for the parts outside the CDR3, the full variable domain is AAGVIQSPRHLIKEKRETATLKCYPIPRHDTVYWYQQGPGQDPQFLISFYEKMQSDKGSIPDRFSAQQFSDYHSELNMSSLELGDSALYFCASSYSTDTQYFGPGTRLTVL.

V and J are TRBV19 and TRBJ1-2; possibly TRBD1 for D (6 bases). Germline-derived CDR1 and CDR2 are LNHDA and SQIVND (reference sequence). CDR3 size: 14 residues. With 3 bases removed from V and 6 bases from J, the gap between germline ends came to 14 bases. The CDR3 bases are TGTGCCAGTAGTATTTCCCTGGACAGAGATGGCTACACCTTC. Protein product: CASSISLDRDGYTF.

This chain links TRBV19 with TRBJ2-7; D possibly corresponds to TRBD2 (6 bases). CDR3 size: 12 residues. Per germline, CDR1 LNHDA and CDR2 SQIVND (reference sequence). V was shortened by 5 bases and J by 4 bases, with 9 bases between the two germline ends. CDR3 nucleotide sequence: TGTGCCAGTAGTTTCGGGGGATACGAGCAGTACTTC. Protein product: CASSFGGYEQYF.

This clone was picked up a small number of times. The V gene is TRBV7-6, the J gene TRBJ1-2; D may be TRBD1 (5 bases). CDR1 is SGHVS, CDR2 FNYEAQ, per germline. Trimming shortened V by 3 bases and J by 4 bases, and 12 bases separated the two germline ends. The CDR3 is 14 amino acids. This CDR3 reads CASSFGGGAYGYTF. The CDR3 nucleotides read TGTGCCAGCAGCTTTGGGGGAGGGGCCTATGGCTACACCTTC.

This clone occurred a few times. The chain has TRBV9 and TRBJ1-5; TRBD1 might be the D (6 bases). Between the trimmed V and J ends, which lost 6 bases and 6 bases, there was a span of 22 bases. From germline, CDR1 is SGDLS and CDR2 YYNGEE. CDR3 length: 16 amino acids. CDR3 in amino acids: CASTNLYTGLLQPQHF. CDR3 nucleotides: TGTGCCAGCACCAATCTGTATACAGGGTTGCTTCAGCCCCAGCATTTT.